One and the same sample provided the 9 T cell receptor beta chains below, sequenced in a study of T cells in Graves' hyperthyroidism and ophthalmopathy (dated by TCRdb to between 2018 and 2020). Libraries were built with multiplex PCR. These reads were obtained on an Illumina HiSeq 2000. The TCR beta CDR3 regions were amplified from RNA transcripts. For the first round of RT-PCR on the TCR CDR3, the HTBI primer set was used together with the Qiagen OneStep RT-PCR kit. Clones were called with MiXCR by TCRdb after fastp trimmed the public reads at Q25, and only in-frame beta chains were retained. Identical CDR3 protein sequences are pooled into one entry, listed with their most common genes and DNA. The sample yields hundreds of thousands of distinct CDR3 sequences; approximately 15% were counted once. Together, the top ten hold roughly 6.2% of the sample. The material sequenced was blood. The receptors shown here come from a woman between 25 and 40 years old with Graves' hyperthyroidism that later progressed to Graves' ophthalmopathy.

This clonotype was detected ten times or more. The gene calls are TRBV11-1 and TRBJ2-1; 7 nucleotides agree with TRBD2. The V and J ends lost 2 bases and 6 bases, in that order; junction bases with no gene match: 7. The CDR3 runs 15 residues. The germline V gene encodes CDR1 SGHAT and CDR2 FQDESV (reference sequence). The CDR3 protein is CASSLRGGVGNEQFF. The CDR3 region has the DNA TGTGCCAGCAGCTTACGCGGGGGTGTTGGCAATGAGCAGTTCTTC.

This clonotype was observed a handful of times. This chain links TRBV7-2 with TRBJ2-7; 10 nucleotides line up with TRBD2. The CDR3 covers 16 residues. Per the germline V gene, CDR1 is SGHTA and CDR2 is FQGNSA. V shed 3 bases, J shed 6 bases, and the junction held 11 bases outside the gene matches. Here the CDR3 DNA reads TGTGCCAGCAGCTTGGCAGAACTCCTAGCGGGAGCCGAGCAGTACTTC. Residues: CASSLAELLAGAEQYF. Full variable domain (missing parts from reference TRBV7-2 and TRBJ2-7): GAGVSQSPSNKVTEKGKDVELRCDPISGHTALYWYRQSLGQGLEFLIYFQGNSAPDKSGLPSDRFSAERTGGSVSTLTIQRTQQEDSAVYLCASSLAELLAGAEQYFGPGTRLTVT.

This clonotype has a count of ten or more. The chain employs TRBV5-1 and TRBJ2-1; D remains ambiguous. Per the germline V gene, CDR1 is SGHRS and CDR2 is YFSETQ. CDR3 length: 13 residues. V lost 6 bases to trimming and J lost 6 bases, with 13 bases between them. CDR3 sequence reads: CASMGGPANEQFF. The CDR3, as DNA: TGCGCCAGCATGGGCGGACCGGCCAATGAGCAGTTCTTC.

In this sample, this clonotype turned up once. Since a much larger clone is just one base distant, this may be a read error. This sequence joins TRBV7-3 and TRBJ2-3, with D perhaps matching TRBD1 (6 bases). CDR1 and CDR2 (germline): SGHTA, FQGTGA. This CDR3 has 17 amino acids. CDR3 in amino acids: CASSSTLPGHRTDAQYF. The CDR3 nucleotides read TGTGCCAGCAGCTCCACTCTCCCGGGACACCGCACAGATGCGCAGTATTTT.

This clonotype came up many times. The chain couples TRBV20-1 to TRBJ1-4; D is ambiguous. V was trimmed by 2 bases and J by 5 bases, leaving 12 bases between them. The length of the CDR3 is 14 residues. In germline, CDR1 is DFQATT, CDR2 SNEGSKA (reference sequence). CDR3: CSARRGQGNEKLFF. The CDR3 region has the DNA TGCAGTGCTAGAAGAGGGCAAGGAAATGAAAAACTGTTTTTT.

This rearrangement joins TRBV6-1 to TRBJ2-7, with 7 nucleotides matching TRBD2. The CDR3 has 15 amino acids. Unmatched junction bases numbered 10, after V lost 6 bases and J lost 2 bases. Germline V gene data show CDR1 as MNHNS and CDR2 as SASEGT. The CDR3 DNA follows: TGTGCCAGCAGGGGGGTGGGGGGGTCCACCTACGAGCAGTACTTC. Translating it yields CASRGVGGSTYEQYF.

This sequence joins TRBV7-9 and TRBJ1-1; TRBD1 might be the D (6 bases). V was cut by 4 bases and J by 6 bases, with 15 bases left in between. Germline V lookup: CDR1 SEHNR, CDR2 FQNEAQ (reference sequence). CDR3 length: 14 amino acids. Written as DNA, the CDR3 is TGTGCCAGCAGCTGGGGGGCACCTACCCCTGAAGCTTTCTTT. Protein: CASSWGAPTPEAFF.

This clonotype was seen more than once but under ten times. This chain joins TRBV19 and TRBJ2-6; D perhaps matches TRBD2 (5 bases). The germline V gene encodes CDR1 LNHDA and CDR2 SQIVND (reference sequence). CDR3 length: 16 amino acids. The V end was cut by 3 bases, the J end by 3 bases, with 12 bases between. The CDR3 here is CASSIGNPGGANVLTF. For the CDR3, the DNA is TGTGCCAGTAGTATCGGGAACCCAGGTGGGGCCAACGTCCTGACTTTC.

This clonotype was counted at least ten times. V is TRBV6-1 and J is TRBJ2-7, with 11 bases aligning to TRBD1. There are 15 residues in the CDR3. Germline loops: CDR1 MNHNS, CDR2 SASEGT. V shed 5 bases and J 3 bases; nucleotides not matched to a gene: 6. Here the CDR3 DNA reads TGTGCCAGCAGTACCCCCGGGACAGGGGGCTACGAGCAGTACTTC. Translated, it gives CASSTPGTGGYEQYF.